This TCR beta chain was captured in a study of OX40 agonist ivuxolimab in advanced cancers. Background on the study: The dose of intravenous ivuxolimab that patients received every 2 weeks ranged from 0.01 to 10 mg/kg. Study conclusions and caveats: Fewer expanded clones were found on average in CD4+ than in CD8+ T cells. Normalized expansion of T-cell clones was also low for some nonresponders.

The data were produced by immunoSEQ multiplex PCR, yet TCRdb's version contains in-frame clones alone and is incomplete. The sample lists 80,000 to 100,000 clones; roughly nine tenths were seen once. Trimming removed 7 bases from V and 4 bases from J; junction bases left unmatched: 5. CDR1 is SGDLS, CDR2 YYNGEE, per germline. The CDR3 spans 13 residues. In the case of this clone: Its cognate antigen is unknown.

The input for sequencing was CD4+ or CD8+ T cells sorted from blood, taken in a trial of the OX40 agonist ivuxolimab. The source of this sequence is an adult with an advanced solid tumor such as melanoma, head and neck, liver or kidney cancer. The chain links TRBV9 to TRBJ2-1; TRBD2 aligns across 7 bases. This CDR3 is CASGGRVYNEQFF. Here the CDR3 DNA reads TGTGCCAGCGGGGGGAGGGTTTACAATGAGCAGTTCTTC.